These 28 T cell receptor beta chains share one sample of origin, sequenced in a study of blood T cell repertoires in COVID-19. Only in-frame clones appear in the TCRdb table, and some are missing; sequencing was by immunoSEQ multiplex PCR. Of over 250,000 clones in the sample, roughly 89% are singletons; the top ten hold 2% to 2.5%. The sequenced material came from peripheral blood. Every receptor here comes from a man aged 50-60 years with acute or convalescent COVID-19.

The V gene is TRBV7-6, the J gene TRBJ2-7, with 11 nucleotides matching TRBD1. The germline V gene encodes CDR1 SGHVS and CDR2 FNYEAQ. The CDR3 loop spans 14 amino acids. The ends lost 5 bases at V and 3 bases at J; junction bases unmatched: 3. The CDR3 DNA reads TGTGCCAGCAGCCCCGGGACAGGGGGCTACGAGCAGTACTTC. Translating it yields CASSPGTGGYEQYF. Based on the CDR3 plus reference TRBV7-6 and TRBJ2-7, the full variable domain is GAGVSQSPRYKVTKRGQDVALRCDPISGHVSLYWYRQALGQGPEFLTYFNYEAQQDKSGLPNDRFSAERPEGSISTLTIQRTEQRDSAMYRCASSPGTGGYEQYFGPGTRLTVT.

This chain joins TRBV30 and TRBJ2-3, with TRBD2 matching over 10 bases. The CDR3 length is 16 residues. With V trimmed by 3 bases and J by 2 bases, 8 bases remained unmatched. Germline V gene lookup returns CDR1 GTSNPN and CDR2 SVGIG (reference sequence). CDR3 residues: CAWRMSGGVYTDTQYF. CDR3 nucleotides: TGTGCCTGGAGAATGAGCGGGGGGGTATACACAGATACGCAGTATTTT.

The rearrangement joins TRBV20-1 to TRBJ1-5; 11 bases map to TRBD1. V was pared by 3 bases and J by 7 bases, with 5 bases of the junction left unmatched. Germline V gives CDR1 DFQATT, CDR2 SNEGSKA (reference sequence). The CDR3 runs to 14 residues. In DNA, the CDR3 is TGCAGTGCTAGTTCGGGACAGGGGGGCCAGCCCCAGCATTTT. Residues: CSASSGQGGQPQHF.

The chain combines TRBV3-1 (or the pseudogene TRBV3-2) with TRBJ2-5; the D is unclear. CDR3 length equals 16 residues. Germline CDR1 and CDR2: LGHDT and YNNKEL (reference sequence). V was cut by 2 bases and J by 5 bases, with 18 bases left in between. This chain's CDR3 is CASSQPSGPGPETQYF. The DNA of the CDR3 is TGTGCCAGCAGCCAACCGTCCGGTCCGGGTCCGGAGACCCAGTACTTC.

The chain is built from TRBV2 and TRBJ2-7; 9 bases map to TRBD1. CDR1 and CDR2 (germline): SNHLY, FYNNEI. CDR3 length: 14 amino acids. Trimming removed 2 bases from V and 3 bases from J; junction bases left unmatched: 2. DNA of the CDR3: TGTGCCAGCAGTGAATTGGACAGGGGCTACGAGCAGTACTTC. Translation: CASSELDRGYEQYF.

The CDR3 DNA sequence: TGTGCCAGCTCCCCGACAGGGTTTGGTCAGCCCCAGCATTTT. Its protein product is CASSPTGFGQPQHF. This rearrangement joins TRBV18 to TRBJ1-5; TRBD1 matches at 7 bases. The CDR3 spans 14 residues. Germline CDR1 KGHSH, CDR2 LQKENI. Unmatched junction bases numbered 8, after V lost 6 bases and J lost 6 bases. Together with reference TRBV18 and TRBJ1-5, the CDR3 gives the full variable domain: NAGVMQNPRHLVRRRGQEARLRCSPMKGHSHVYWYRQLPEEGLKFMVYLQKENIIDESGMPKERFSAEFPKEGPSILRIQQVVRGDSAAYFCASSPTGFGQPQHFGDGTRLSIL.

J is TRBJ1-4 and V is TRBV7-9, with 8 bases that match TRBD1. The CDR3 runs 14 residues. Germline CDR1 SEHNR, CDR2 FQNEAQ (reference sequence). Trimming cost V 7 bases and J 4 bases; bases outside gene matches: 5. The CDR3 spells CASTQTGDNEKLFF. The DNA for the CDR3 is TGTGCCAGCACCCAGACAGGGGATAATGAAAAACTGTTTTTT.

CDR3 residues: CASSQGGQGAYTYEQYF. In nucleotides, the CDR3 is TGTGCCAGCAGCCAAGGGGGACAGGGGGCGTACACCTACGAGCAGTACTTC. The chain joins TRBV3-1 (or the pseudogene TRBV3-2) to TRBJ2-7; 12 positions match TRBD1. Trimming cost V 1 base and J 2 bases; bases outside gene matches: 6. Germline-derived CDR1 and CDR2 are LGHDT and YNNKEL (reference sequence). The CDR3 sequence is 17 residues long.

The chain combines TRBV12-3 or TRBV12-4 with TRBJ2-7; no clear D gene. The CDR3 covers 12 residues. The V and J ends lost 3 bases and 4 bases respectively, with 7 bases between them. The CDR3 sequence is CASSFGFYEQYF. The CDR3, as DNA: TGTGCCAGCAGTTTCGGGTTTTACGAGCAGTACTTC.

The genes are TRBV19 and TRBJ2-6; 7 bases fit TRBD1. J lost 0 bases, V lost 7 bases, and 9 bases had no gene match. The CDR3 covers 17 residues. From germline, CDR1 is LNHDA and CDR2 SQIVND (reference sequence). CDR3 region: CASTDRVPSSGANVLTF. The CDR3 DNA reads TGTGCCAGTACAGACAGGGTCCCGAGCTCTGGGGCCAACGTCCTGACTTTC.

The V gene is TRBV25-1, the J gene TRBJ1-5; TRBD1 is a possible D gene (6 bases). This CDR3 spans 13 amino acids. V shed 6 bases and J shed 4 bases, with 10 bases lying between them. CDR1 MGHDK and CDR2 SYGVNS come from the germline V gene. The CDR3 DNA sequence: TGTGCCAGCAGCTTGCAGGGGAATCAGCCCCAGCATTTT. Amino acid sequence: CASSLQGNQPQHF.

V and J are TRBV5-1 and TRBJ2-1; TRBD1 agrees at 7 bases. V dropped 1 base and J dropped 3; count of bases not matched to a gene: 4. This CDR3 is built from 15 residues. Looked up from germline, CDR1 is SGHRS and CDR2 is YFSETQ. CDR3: CASSLIRDSYNEQFF. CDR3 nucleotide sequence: TGCGCCAGCAGCTTGATCCGGGACAGCTACAATGAGCAGTTCTTC.

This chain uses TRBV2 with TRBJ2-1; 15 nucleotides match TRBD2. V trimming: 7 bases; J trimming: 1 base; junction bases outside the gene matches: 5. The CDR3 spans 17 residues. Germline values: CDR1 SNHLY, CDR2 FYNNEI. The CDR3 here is CASILGTSGGSYNEQFF. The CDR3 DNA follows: TGTGCCAGCATTCTGGGGACTAGCGGGGGGTCCTACAATGAGCAGTTCTTC.

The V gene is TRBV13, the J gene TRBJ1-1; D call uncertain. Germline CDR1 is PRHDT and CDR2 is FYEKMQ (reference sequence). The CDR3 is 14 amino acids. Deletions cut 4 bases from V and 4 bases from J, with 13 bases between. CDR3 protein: CASSSPVGVTEAFF. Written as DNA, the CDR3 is TGTGCCAGCAGCTCCCCCGTCGGGGTCACTGAAGCTTTCTTT.

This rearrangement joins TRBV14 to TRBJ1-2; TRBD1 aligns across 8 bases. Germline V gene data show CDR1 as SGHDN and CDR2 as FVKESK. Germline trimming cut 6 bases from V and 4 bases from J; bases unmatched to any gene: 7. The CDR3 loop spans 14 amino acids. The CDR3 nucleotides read TGTGCCAGCAGTGCCGGACAGGGCGGCTATGGCTACACCTTC. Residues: CASSAGQGGYGYTF.

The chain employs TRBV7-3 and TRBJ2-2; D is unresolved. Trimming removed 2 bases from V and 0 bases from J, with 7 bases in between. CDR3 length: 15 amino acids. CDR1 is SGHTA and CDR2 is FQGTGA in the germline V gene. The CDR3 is CASSLRRSNTGELFF. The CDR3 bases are TGTGCCAGCAGCTTACGCAGATCGAACACCGGGGAGCTGTTTTTT. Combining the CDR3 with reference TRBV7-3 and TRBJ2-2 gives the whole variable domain GAGVSQTPSNKVTEKGKYVELRCDPISGHTALYWYRQSLGQGPEFLIYFQGTGAADDSGLPNDRFFAVRPEGSVSTLKIQRTERGDSAVYLCASSLRRSNTGELFFGEGSRLTVL.

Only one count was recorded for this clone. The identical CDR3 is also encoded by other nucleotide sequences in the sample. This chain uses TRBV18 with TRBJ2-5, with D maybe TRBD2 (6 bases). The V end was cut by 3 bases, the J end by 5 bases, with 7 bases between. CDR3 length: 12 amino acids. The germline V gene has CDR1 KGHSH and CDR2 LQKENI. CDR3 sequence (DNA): TGTGCCAGCTCACCCCGGGGGGAGACCCAGTACTTC. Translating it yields CASSPRGETQYF.

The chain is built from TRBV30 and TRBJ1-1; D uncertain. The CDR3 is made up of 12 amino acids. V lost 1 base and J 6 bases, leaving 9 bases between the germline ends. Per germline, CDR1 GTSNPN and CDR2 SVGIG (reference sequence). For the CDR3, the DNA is TGTGCCTGGAGTGGAGCCGGGGCTGAAGCTTTCTTT. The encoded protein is CAWSGAGAEAFF.

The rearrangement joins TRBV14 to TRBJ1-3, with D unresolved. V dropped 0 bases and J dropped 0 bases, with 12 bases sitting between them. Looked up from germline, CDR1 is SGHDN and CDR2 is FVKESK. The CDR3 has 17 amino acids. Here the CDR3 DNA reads TGTGCCAGCAGCCAAGATTATGGCAGACACTCTGGAAACACCATATATTTT. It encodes CASSQDYGRHSGNTIYF.

This chain's CDR3 is CASSSLDREAFF. In DNA, the CDR3 is TGTGCCAGCAGTTCCTTGGACAGGGAAGCTTTCTTT. The chain recombines TRBV12-3 or TRBV12-4 with TRBJ1-1, with TRBD1 matching 7 bases. The CDR3 contains 12 residues. The ends lost 4 bases at V and 8 bases at J; junction bases unmatched: 4.

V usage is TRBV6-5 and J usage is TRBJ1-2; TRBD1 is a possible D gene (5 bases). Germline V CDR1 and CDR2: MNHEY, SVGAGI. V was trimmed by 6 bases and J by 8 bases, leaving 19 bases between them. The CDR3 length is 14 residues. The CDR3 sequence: CASRRSPQEGGYTF. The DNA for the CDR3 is TGTGCCAGCAGAAGAAGTCCACAGGAGGGAGGCTACACCTTC.

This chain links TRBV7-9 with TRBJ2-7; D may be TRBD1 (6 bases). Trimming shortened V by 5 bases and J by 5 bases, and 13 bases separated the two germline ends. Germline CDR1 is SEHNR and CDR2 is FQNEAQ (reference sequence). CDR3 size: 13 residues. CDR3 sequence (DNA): TGTGCCAGCAGCGTGACAGGTAACCACGAGCAGTACTTC. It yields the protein CASSVTGNHEQYF. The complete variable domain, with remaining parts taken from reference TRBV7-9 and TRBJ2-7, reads DTGVSQNPRHKITKRGQNVTFRCDPISEHNRLYWYRQTLGQGPEFLTYFQNEAQLEKSRLLSDRFSAERPKGSFSTLEIQRTEQGDSAMYLCASSVTGNHEQYFGPGTRLTVT.

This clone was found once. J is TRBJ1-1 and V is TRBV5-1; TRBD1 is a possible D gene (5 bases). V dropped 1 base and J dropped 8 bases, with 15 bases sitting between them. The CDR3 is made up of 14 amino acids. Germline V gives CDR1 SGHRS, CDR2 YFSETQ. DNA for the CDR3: TGCGCCAGCAGCTTGTGGAGCGGAGGGGCCGAAGCTTTCTTT. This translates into CASSLWSGGAEAFF.

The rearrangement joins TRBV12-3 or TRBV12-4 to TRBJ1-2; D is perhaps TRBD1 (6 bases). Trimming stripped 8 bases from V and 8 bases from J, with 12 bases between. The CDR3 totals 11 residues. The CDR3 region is CASAYGQGYTF. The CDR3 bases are TGTGCCAGCGCCTATGGACAGGGCTACACCTTC.

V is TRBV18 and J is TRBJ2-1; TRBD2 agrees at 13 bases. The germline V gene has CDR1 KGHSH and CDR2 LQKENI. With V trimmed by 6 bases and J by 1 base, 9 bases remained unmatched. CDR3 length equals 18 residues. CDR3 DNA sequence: TGTGCCAGCTCTTCCGGACTAGCGGGGGCCCTGTCCTACAATGAGCAGTTCTTC. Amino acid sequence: CASSSGLAGALSYNEQFF.

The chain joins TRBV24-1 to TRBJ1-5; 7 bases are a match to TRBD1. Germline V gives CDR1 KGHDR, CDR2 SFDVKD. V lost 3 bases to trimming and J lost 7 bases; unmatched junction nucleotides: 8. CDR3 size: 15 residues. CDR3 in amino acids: CATSDGRQGNQPQHF. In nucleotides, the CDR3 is TGTGCCACCAGTGATGGACGACAGGGAAACCAGCCCCAGCATTTT.

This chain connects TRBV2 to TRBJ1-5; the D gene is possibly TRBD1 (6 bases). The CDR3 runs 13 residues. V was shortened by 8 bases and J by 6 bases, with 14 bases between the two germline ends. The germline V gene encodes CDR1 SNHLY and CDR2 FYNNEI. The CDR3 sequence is CASRTGFPQPQHF. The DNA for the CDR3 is TGTGCCAGCCGAACAGGGTTCCCTCAGCCCCAGCATTTT.

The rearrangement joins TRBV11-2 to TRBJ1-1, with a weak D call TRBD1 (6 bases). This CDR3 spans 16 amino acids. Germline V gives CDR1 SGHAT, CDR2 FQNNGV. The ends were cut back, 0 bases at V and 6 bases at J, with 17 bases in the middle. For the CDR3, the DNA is TGTGCCAGCAGCTTAGATTTCGGGGGGGCGGTCGCTGAAGCTTTCTTT. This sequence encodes CASSLDFGGAVAEAFF.